The 23 T cell receptor beta chains below all came from one sample that was sequenced in a study of blood T cell repertoires in COVID-19. The repertoire was sequenced with immunoSEQ multiplex PCR; TCRdb's copy has only in-frame clones and lacks some. There are approximately 66,000 clones in the sample; nearly 90% occur only once, and approximately 1.5% lies in the top ten. Sequencing was performed on peripheral blood. The receptors come from a man aged 60 to 75 with acute or convalescent COVID-19.

The CDR3 region has the DNA TGTGCCAGCAGTTTGCAAAGCAAGAATTCACCCCTCCACTTT. It specifies CASSLQSKNSPLHF. V is TRBV6-6 and J is TRBJ1-6; D is unclear. In germline, CDR1 is MNHNY, CDR2 SVGAGI (reference sequence). The V end lost 4 bases, the J end lost 7 bases, and 11 bases lay between the germline ends. There are 14 residues in the CDR3.

This chain uses TRBV19 with TRBJ1-1; 9 bases agree with TRBD1. Per the germline V gene, CDR1 is LNHDA and CDR2 is SQIVND (reference sequence). CDR3 length equals 15 residues. Unmatched junction bases numbered 11, after V lost 8 bases and J lost 4 bases. The CDR3 DNA sequence: TGTGCCAGTGGACAGGGGCGACGGTTGGGCACTGAAGCTTTCTTT. It is translated as CASGQGRRLGTEAFF. The full variable domain, with the rest looked up from reference TRBV19 and TRBJ1-1, is DGGITQSPKYLFRKEGQNVTLSCEQNLNHDAMYWYRQDPGQGLRLIYYSQIVNDFQKGDIAEGYSVSREKKESFPLTVTSAQKNPTAFYLCASGQGRRLGTEAFFGQGTRLTVV.

This clone appeared a single time. The rearrangement joins TRBV18 to TRBJ1-1, with D possibly TRBD1 on 5 matching bases. Per germline, CDR1 KGHSH and CDR2 LQKENI. The CDR3 loop spans 18 amino acids. V lost 3 bases and J lost 2, with 22 bases in between. The CDR3 sequence: CASSPFRAFKPTNTEAFF. The CDR3 DNA reads TGTGCCAGCTCACCCTTCAGGGCCTTCAAGCCGACCAACACTGAAGCTTTCTTT. The whole variable domain, remainder taken from reference TRBV18 and TRBJ1-1, is NAGVMQNPRHLVRRRGQEARLRCSPMKGHSHVYWYRQLPEEGLKFMVYLQKENIIDESGMPKERFSAEFPKEGPSILRIQQVVRGDSAAYFCASSPFRAFKPTNTEAFFGQGTRLTVV.

This chain links TRBV5-1 with TRBJ2-2, with 7 bases aligning to TRBD2. V shed 0 bases, J shed 0 bases, and the junction held 2 bases outside the gene matches. Germline values: CDR1 SGHRS, CDR2 YFSETQ. The CDR3 is 16 residues long. This chain's CDR3 is CASSLDGGSNTGELFF. The CDR3 DNA reads as TGCGCCAGCAGCTTGGACGGGGGGTCGAACACCGGGGAGCTGTTTTTT.

V usage is TRBV19 and J usage is TRBJ2-5, with 7 bases that match TRBD2. This CDR3 is built from 16 residues. Looked up from germline, CDR1 is LNHDA and CDR2 is SQIVND (reference sequence). V lost 5 bases and J lost 4; bases outside the gene matches: 13. In DNA form, the CDR3 reads TGTGCCAGTAGTCCCCGGGGGAGGGTCGACGGAGAGACCCAGTACTTC. The encoded protein is CASSPRGRVDGETQYF.

The chain links TRBV29-1 to TRBJ2-3, with 10 nucleotides matching TRBD1. The length of the CDR3 is 12 residues. CDR1 is SQVTM and CDR2 is ANQGSEA in the germline V gene. Germline trimming cut 3 bases from V and 6 bases from J; bases unmatched to any gene: 0. The CDR3 spells CSVETGGDTQYF. The CDR3, as DNA: TGCAGCGTTGAGACAGGGGGCGATACGCAGTATTTT.

The chain combines TRBV4-1 with TRBJ2-1, with 15 bases aligning to TRBD2. The J segment lost 6 bases and the V segment lost 3 bases, leaving 9 bases of the junction unmatched. This CDR3 spans 18 amino acids. Per germline, CDR1 MGHRA and CDR2 YSYEKL. DNA of the CDR3: TGCGCCAGCAGCCACGGACTAGCGGGGGGGCCGATCCCCAATGAGCAGTTCTTC. It yields the protein CASSHGLAGGPIPNEQFF.

The rearrangement links TRBV3-1 (or the pseudogene TRBV3-2) to TRBJ2-3; TRBD2 agrees at 14 bases. V was clipped by 0 bases and J by 0 bases; unmatched bases: 11. This CDR3 is 21 amino acids long. Germline V gives CDR1 LGHDT, CDR2 YNNKEL (reference sequence). The CDR3: CASSQDWRRTSGGPSTDTQYF. CDR3 coding DNA: TGTGCCAGCAGCCAAGATTGGAGGAGGACTAGCGGGGGGCCTAGCACAGATACGCAGTATTTT.

The genes are TRBV6-6 and TRBJ1-4, with D uncertain. Germline CDR1 is MNHNY and CDR2 is SVGAGI (reference sequence). CDR3 length: 12 residues. V lost 6 bases and J lost 8, with 10 bases in between. The chain's CDR3 is CASRLGIEKLFF. CDR3 nucleotide sequence: TGTGCCAGCAGGCTAGGAATCGAAAAACTGTTTTTT.

There are a few counts of this clone. V gene TRBV3-1 (or the pseudogene TRBV3-2) combines with J gene TRBJ2-7, with unresolved D. The length of the CDR3 is 13 residues. V lost 4 bases and J 7 bases, leaving 14 bases between the germline ends. The germline V gene encodes CDR1 LGHDT and CDR2 YNNKEL (reference sequence). The CDR3 nucleotides read TGTGCCAGCAGCCGTTCTCCGAATCGGGAGCAGTACTTC. Protein: CASSRSPNREQYF.

The gene calls are TRBV10-3 and TRBJ1-1; TRBD1 is a possible D gene (6 bases). Germline loops: CDR1 ENHRY, CDR2 SYGVKD. The CDR3 is made up of 11 amino acids. Trimming took 4 bases from V and 11 from J, leaving 11 bases between them. CDR3 region: CAISAGDKAFF. The CDR3 bases are TGTGCCATCAGTGCCGGGGACAAGGCTTTCTTT.

The CDR3 DNA is TGCGCCAGCAGCGTGACAGCCGGGCTTAGTAATGAAAAACTGTTTTTT. This codes for CASSVTAGLSNEKLFF. V usage is TRBV5-1 and J usage is TRBJ1-4, with D possibly matching TRBD1 (5 bases). The CDR3 has 16 residues. The V gene's germline CDR1 is SGHRS and CDR2 YFSETQ. The V and J ends lost 4 bases and 4 bases respectively, with 17 bases between them.

This clone was seen only once. This sequence joins TRBV6-5 and TRBJ1-2, with 7 bases matching TRBD1. CDR3 size: 14 residues. V lost 7 bases and J lost 7; bases outside the gene matches: 12. Germline assignment: CDR1 MNHEY and CDR2 SVGAGI. The CDR3 protein is CASMKTTGLIGYTF. CDR3 DNA sequence: TGTGCCAGCATGAAAACGACAGGGCTGATTGGCTACACCTTC.

This rearrangement joins TRBV19 to TRBJ2-2, with D perhaps TRBD1 (5 bases). Trimming took 10 bases from V and 5 from J, leaving 8 bases between them. The CDR3 has 11 amino acids. Germline loops: CDR1 LNHDA, CDR2 SQIVND (reference sequence). For the CDR3, the DNA is TGTGCCACCCAGGGAACCGGGGAGCTGTTTTTT. Encoded protein: CATQGTGELFF. Drawing the rest from reference TRBV19 and TRBJ2-2, the complete variable domain is DGGITQSPKYLFRKEGQNVTLSCEQNLNHDAMYWYRQDPGQGLRLIYYSQIVNDFQKGDIAEGYSVSREKKESFPLTVTSAQKNPTAFYLCATQGTGELFFGEGSRLTVL.

The chain is built from TRBV15 and TRBJ2-3; the D is unclear. The V end was cut by 3 bases, the J end by 2 bases, with 15 bases between. CDR3 length equals 16 residues. CDR1 and CDR2 (germline): LNHNV, YYDKDF (reference sequence). The CDR3, as DNA: TGTGCCACCAGCAGTAGGAGCCGGGTCCACACAGATACGCAGTATTTT. Amino acids: CATSSRSRVHTDTQYF.

The chain couples TRBV6-6 to TRBJ2-4; D is unclear. V was trimmed by 2 bases and J by 4 bases, leaving 6 bases between them. The CDR3 consists of 13 residues. Germline V gene lookup returns CDR1 MNHNY and CDR2 SVGAGI (reference sequence). DNA for the CDR3: TGTGCCAGCAGTTACCTAGAGAAAAACATTCAGTACTTC. It codes for CASSYLEKNIQYF.

CDR3: CASSPGTYNEQFF. CDR3 in DNA: TGTGCCAGCAGTCCGGGGACTTACAATGAGCAGTTCTTC. V and J are TRBV11-2 and TRBJ2-1; the D gene is possibly TRBD2 (6 bases). The ends were cut back, 6 bases at V and 4 bases at J, with 10 bases in the middle. The CDR3 extends over 13 amino acids. CDR1 SGHAT and CDR2 FQNNGV come from the germline V gene.

This clone has more than one count but fewer than ten. The CDR3 is CASSIGGRGAFF. DNA for the CDR3: TGTGCCAGCAGCATCGGGGGGCGAGGAGCTTTCTTT. V gene TRBV21-1 combines with J gene TRBJ1-1. TRBV21-1 has pseudogene status. The CDR3 sequence is 12 residues long.

This chain joins TRBV11-2 and TRBJ2-1; a possible D gene is TRBD2 (6 bases). Trimming removed 0 bases from V and 2 bases from J, with 17 bases in between. Germline V gene data show CDR1 as SGHAT and CDR2 as FQNNGV. CDR3 length: 18 residues. In nucleotides, the CDR3 is TGTGCCAGCAGCTTAGATGGAGTAGCGGAGCCCCCCTACAATGAGCAGTTCTTC. It yields the protein CASSLDGVAEPPYNEQFF.

The V and J genes are TRBV9 and TRBJ2-2, with 9 bases lining up with TRBD2. The germline gives CDR1 SGDLS, CDR2 YYNGEE. The CDR3 runs to 15 residues. The V and J ends lost 6 bases and 2 bases, in that order; junction bases with no gene match: 5. In nucleotides, the CDR3 is TGTGCCAGCAACCTAGCGGGGTTAAACACCGGGGAGCTGTTTTTT. This sequence encodes CASNLAGLNTGELFF.

The CDR3 loop reads CASSLAGTGAHEQFF. In DNA form, the CDR3 reads TGTGCCAGCAGTCTCGCCGGGACAGGGGCCCATGAGCAGTTCTTC. V gene TRBV7-8 combines with J gene TRBJ2-1, with TRBD1 matching 10 bases. The CDR3 runs to 15 residues. Germline CDR1 and CDR2: SGHVS and FQNEAQ. The V gene end was trimmed by 6 bases and the J gene end by 8 bases; junction bases not matched to a gene: 10.

The V and J genes are TRBV7-3 and TRBJ2-3; 13 bases fit TRBD2. CDR3 length: 20 amino acids. Per germline, CDR1 SGHTA and CDR2 FQGTGA. Trimming removed 0 bases from V and 0 bases from J; junction bases left unmatched: 9. Here the CDR3 reads CASSLTQTSGGPRSTDTQYF. CDR3 nucleotides: TGTGCCAGCAGCTTAACCCAGACTAGCGGGGGGCCCCGCAGCACAGATACGCAGTATTTT.

This chain joins TRBV5-1 and TRBJ2-3; 9 nucleotides match TRBD1. Unmatched junction bases numbered 5, after V lost 2 bases and J lost 4 bases. Germline CDR1 reads SGHRS; CDR2 reads YFSETQ. The CDR3 sequence is 15 residues long. Here the CDR3 DNA reads TGCGCCAGCAGCTTCCCGGGACAGGGTGCAGATACGCAGTATTTT. Translating gives CASSFPGQGADTQYF. Filled out from reference TRBV5-1 and TRBJ2-3, the complete variable domain reads KAGVTQTPRYLIKTRGQQVTLSCSPISGHRSVSWYQQTPGQGLQFLFEYFSETQRNKGNFPGRFSGRQFSNSRSEMNVSTLELGDSALYLCASSFPGQGADTQYFGPGTRLTVL.